This TCR beta chain derives from a study of cytomegalovirus exposure and HLA in healthy donors. This clone was counted a single time. As yet, its antigen is unknown. The donors were in the approximately 120-subject validation cohort; that cohort was separate from the approximately 700-subject first cohort. Sequenced by immunoSEQ multiplex PCR; TCRdb stores in-frame clones only, minus some. The table records roughly 180,000 clones, around nine tenths of them present only once. Study-level results: As confirmed in vitro, three CMV-associated chains were specific for CMV antigens. According to reports, the classifier identified cytomegalovirus status with high specificity and sensitivity.

This receptor was taken from a man aged 25 to 40 in good health and CMV-seropositive. Sequencing input: PBMCs.

The CDR3 here is CASTFLGQGAPSGYTF. CDR3 coding DNA: TGCGCCAGCACTTTCCTAGGGCAGGGGGCGCCTTCTGGCTACACCTTC. This chain uses TRBV4-1 with TRBJ1-2; 8 bases map to TRBD1. CDR3 length: 16 residues. Germline V gene sequence: CDR1 MGHRA, CDR2 YSYEKL. Trimming removed 7 bases from V and 7 bases from J; junction bases left unmatched: 17.